This T cell receptor beta chain appears in the sequencing data of a study of T cell responses to AZD1222 COVID-19 vaccine. Study-wide context: Second-dose schedules of about 4 or about 12 weeks were combined.

V was cut by 3 bases and J by 2 bases, with 8 bases left in between. The CDR3 extends over 14 amino acids. Germline loops: CDR1 MNHNS, CDR2 SASEGT. The table came from immunoSEQ multiplex PCR; TCRdb's copy has only in-frame clones and leaves some out. The data show 60,000 to 80,000 clones, approximately 90% seen once. The study, taken as a whole, reports: Regions left unmutated in variants are reportedly the target of nearly half of spike-specific TCRs. The donor cohort was predominantly white British with a female majority, and clonal diversity may have been underestimated. Spike-specific TCR depth and breadth grew after two AZD1222 doses.

For this clone: Its antigen is unknown.

This clonotype originated in an adult in good health. Sequencing used peripheral blood, obtained on day 0 of AZD1222 vaccination. V and J are TRBV6-1 and TRBJ1-5; no clear D gene. The DNA for the CDR3 is TGTGCCAGCAGTGATCGGACGGGCAATCAGCCCCAGCATTTT. It translates to CASSDRTGNQPQHF.